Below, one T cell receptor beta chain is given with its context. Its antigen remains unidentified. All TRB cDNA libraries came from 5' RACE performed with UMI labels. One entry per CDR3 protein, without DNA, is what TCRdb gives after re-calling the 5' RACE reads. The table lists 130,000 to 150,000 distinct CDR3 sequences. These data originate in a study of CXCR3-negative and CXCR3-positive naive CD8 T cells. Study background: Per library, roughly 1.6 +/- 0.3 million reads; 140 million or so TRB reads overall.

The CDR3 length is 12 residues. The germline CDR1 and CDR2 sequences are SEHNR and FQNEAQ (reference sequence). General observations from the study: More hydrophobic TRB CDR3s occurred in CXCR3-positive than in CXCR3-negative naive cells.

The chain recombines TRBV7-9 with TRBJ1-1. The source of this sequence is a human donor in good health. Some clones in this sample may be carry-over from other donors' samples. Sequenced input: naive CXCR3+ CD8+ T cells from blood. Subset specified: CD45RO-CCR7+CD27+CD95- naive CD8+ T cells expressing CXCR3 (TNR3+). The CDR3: CASSANQPEAFF.